These 18 T cell receptor beta chains were all obtained from the same sample, sequenced in a study of kidney transplant recipient with SARS-CoV-2 infection. A single record per CDR3 protein comes from TCRdb applying MiXCR to the reads. The table includes under 300,000 distinct CDR3 sequences, about 28% detected once. The source material was a blood sample, sampled at baseline and on roughly day 120 from a kidney transplant recipient. The receptor source for this set is a young adult male patient who had COVID-19 and was a kidney transplant recipient. Some of the T cells may derive from the graft donor.

This clonotype was counted a few times. The chain recombines TRBV3-1 with TRBJ2-1, with D hard to call. Germline V gene sequence: CDR1 LGHDT, CDR2 YNNKEL (reference sequence). The CDR3 loop spans 15 amino acids. V lost 3 bases and J 4 bases, leaving 13 bases between the germline ends. The CDR3 sequence: CASSQQNRRYNEQFF. The CDR3 coding sequence is TGTGCCAGCAGCCAGCAAAACAGAAGGTACAATGAGCAGTTCTTC.

This clonotype was seen at least ten times. The V gene is TRBV15, the J gene TRBJ2-3; perhaps D is TRBD1 or TRBD2 (5 bases each). The CDR3 is 13 amino acids. V lost 8 bases and J lost 2, with 11 bases in between. Germline V gene data show CDR1 as LNHNV and CDR2 as YYDKDF (reference sequence). Here the CDR3 reads CATGAGTTDTQYF. The CDR3 nucleotides read TGTGCCACCGGGGCAGGGACCACAGATACGCAGTATTTT.

This clonotype showed up many times. V gene TRBV4-1 combines with J gene TRBJ2-7; 8 positions match TRBD1. V trimming: 0 bases; J trimming: 1 base; junction bases outside the gene matches: 5. The CDR3 runs to 16 residues. Germline V gene lookup returns CDR1 MGHRA and CDR2 YSYEKL. The CDR3 DNA reads TGCGCCAGCAGCCAAGAGGGCGACAGGGGATCCTACGAGCAGTACTTC. This codes for CASSQEGDRGSYEQYF.

Remarks on this clonotype: A much larger clone differs from this one at a single base, so this may be a read error. This chain uses TRBV6-2 or TRBV6-3 with TRBJ1-2, with unresolved D. The CDR3 length is 17 residues. Germline CDR1 is MNHEY and CDR2 is SVGEGT. V dropped 5 bases and J dropped 4 bases, with 23 bases sitting between them. The CDR3 DNA follows: TGTGCCAGCAGTGTCACGAGCTGCGTCGGAAAGACCTATGGCTACACCTTC. Protein product: CASSVTSCVGKTYGYTF.

This clonotype has ten or more counts. The chain uses TRBV7-6 and TRBJ2-7; maybe TRBD2 (6 bases). CDR1 is SGHVS, CDR2 FNYEAQ, per germline. Trimming removed 5 bases from V and 4 bases from J, with 12 bases in between. The CDR3 contains 13 residues. The CDR3 region has the DNA TGTGCCAGCAGCCGCGGGGTGGATTACGAGCAGTACTTC. Its protein product is CASSRGVDYEQYF.

As for this clonotype: It may be a read error: a sequence one base away is much more abundant. The chain employs TRBV27 and TRBJ1-6; D call uncertain. The V end was cut by 2 bases, the J end by 12 bases, with 17 bases between. The CDR3 runs 15 residues. The germline V gene encodes CDR1 MNHEY and CDR2 SMNVEV (reference sequence). DNA of the CDR3: TGTGCCAGCAGTTTAGACCTCACTTGGGATTTACCCCTCCACTTT. Its translation: CASSLDLTWDLPLHF.

This clonotype was counted many times. This chain links TRBV4-1 with TRBJ2-2, with 12 bases identical to TRBD2. With 1 base clipped from V and 8 bases from J, the junction kept 8 bases outside the gene matches. This CDR3 has 17 residues. The germline CDR1 and CDR2 sequences are MGHRA and YSYEKL. This chain's CDR3 is CASSQGLTSGSSGELFF. CDR3 DNA: TGCGCCAGCAGCCAAGGACTGACTAGCGGGAGTTCAGGGGAGCTGTTTTTT.

This clonotype was observed many times. The chain recombines TRBV19 with TRBJ1-6; D ambiguous. Germline-derived CDR1 and CDR2 are LNHDA and SQIVND (reference sequence). The CDR3 consists of 15 residues. The V and J ends lost 5 bases and 7 bases respectively, with 15 bases between them. In nucleotides, the CDR3 is TGTGCCAGTAGTTCCTCGGACGGAGAAAATTCACCCCTCCACTTT. Encoded protein: CASSSSDGENSPLHF.

Points on this clonotype: This may be a read error: a much more frequent sequence differs by one nucleotide. V and J are TRBV30 and TRBJ2-2, with 11 bases identical to TRBD2. The V gene's germline CDR1 is GTSNPN and CDR2 SVGIG (reference sequence). This CDR3 has 15 amino acids. After removal of 0 bases from V and 9 bases from J, the junction contained 6 bases not matched to a gene. The CDR3 loop is CAWSVTSGSARELFF. CDR3 in DNA: TGTGCCTGGAGTGTTACTAGCGGGAGTGCCAGGGAGCTGTTTTTT.

The sample holds a few counts of this clonotype. J is TRBJ2-1 and V is TRBV19, with TRBD2 matching over 13 bases. Germline trimming cut 6 bases from V and 0 bases from J; bases unmatched to any gene: 8. Germline V gene data show CDR1 as LNHDA and CDR2 as SQIVND (reference sequence). This CDR3 has 18 amino acids. For the CDR3, the DNA is TGTGCCAGTAGGAGCGACGGACTAGCGGGAGTCTCCTACAATGAGCAGTTCTTC. Encoded protein: CASRSDGLAGVSYNEQFF.

The rearrangement links TRBV5-4 to TRBJ1-2; no firm D call. The ends were cut back, 5 bases at V and 4 bases at J, with 21 bases in the middle. CDR1 SGHNT and CDR2 YYREEE come from the germline V gene (reference sequence). The CDR3 loop spans 16 amino acids. The CDR3 spells CASRKLVPGKTYGYTF. The CDR3 region has the DNA TGTGCCAGCAGGAAGCTCGTACCAGGAAAGACCTATGGCTACACCTTC. The full variable domain, its missing parts supplied by reference TRBV5-4 and TRBJ1-2, is ETGVTQSPTHLIKTRGQQVTLRCSSQSGHNTVSWYQQALGQGPQFIFQYYREEENGRGNFPPRFSGLQFPNYSSELNVNALELDDSALYLCASRKLVPGKTYGYTFGSGTRLTVV.

Note on this clonotype: Mismatch with germline at one junction end may stem from a read error. The rearrangement uses TRBV30 and TRBJ2-2, with D perhaps matching TRBD2 (6 bases). The CDR3 consists of 14 residues. Germline lookup yields CDR1 GTSNPN and CDR2 SVGIG (reference sequence). CDR3 sequence (DNA): TGTACCTGGAGCTCGGGGGTGAACACCGGGGAGCTGTTTTTT. The encoded protein is CTWSSGVNTGELFF.

This clonotype was found many times. The chain has TRBV28 and TRBJ1-2, with TRBD1 matching over 11 bases. With 3 bases clipped from V and 5 bases from J, the junction kept 5 bases outside the gene matches. Germline CDR1 and CDR2: MDHEN and SYDVKM. This CDR3 is built from 15 residues. The CDR3: CASSFSGTGGYGYTF. CDR3 DNA sequence: TGTGCCAGCAGTTTTTCTGGGACAGGGGGTTATGGCTACACCTTC.

In the case of this clonotype: A much larger clone sits a single nucleotide away, making a read error possible. This rearrangement joins TRBV27 to TRBJ2-5; maybe TRBD1 (5 bases). Germline V CDR1 and CDR2: MNHEY, SMNVEV (reference sequence). There are 15 residues in the CDR3. Trimming left V 3 bases short and J 2 bases short, with 13 bases between. CDR3 protein: CASSLWGAVQETQYF. Here the CDR3 DNA reads TGTGCCAGCAGTTTGTGGGGCGCGGTACAAGAGACCCAGTACTTC.

About this clonotype itself: The final CDR3 position lacks the conserved phenylalanine or tryptophan, pointing to a likely read error. This sequence joins TRBV27 and TRBJ2-6, with TRBD1 identical over 7 bases. The germline V gene encodes CDR1 MNHEY and CDR2 SMNVEV (reference sequence). This CDR3 comprises 17 residues. V trimming: 1 base; J trimming: 0 bases; junction bases outside the gene matches: 3. As DNA, the CDR3 is TGTGCCAGCAGTTTATTGGGACAGCGCTCTGGGGCCAACGTCCTGACTCTC. Amino acid sequence: CASSLLGQRSGANVLTL.

Regarding this clonotype: Just one base apart from a much larger clone, this may be a read error. The V call is TRBV20-1, the J call TRBJ2-3; D possibly corresponds to TRBD1 (6 bases). Per germline, CDR1 DFQATT and CDR2 SNEGSKA (reference sequence). CDR3 length: 12 residues. The CDR3 nucleotides are TGCAGTGTTAGAAAGGGGGCAGATACGCAGTATTTT. Translating it yields CSVRKGADTQYF.

On this clonotype: A much larger clonotype is one base distant, so this may be a read error. Here the CDR3 reads CTSSIRMTNRKTYGYTF. DNA for the CDR3: TGTACCAGTAGTATAAGAATGACAAATCGAAAGACCTATGGCTACACCTTC. V usage is TRBV19 and J usage is TRBJ1-2; D unclear. This CDR3 has 17 residues. CDR1 is LNHDA, CDR2 SQIVND, per germline (reference sequence).

The chain couples TRBV24-1 to TRBJ2-3; D is perhaps TRBD2 (5 bases). The V gene lost 8 bases and the J gene lost 6 bases, with 14 bases spanning the gap. The CDR3 extends over 13 amino acids. The germline gives CDR1 KGHDR, CDR2 SFDVKD. CDR3 loop: CATTGSLADTQYF. CDR3 nucleotides: TGTGCCACCACAGGCTCGCTAGCTGATACGCAGTATTTT.